The clone carrying this TCR beta chain was observed a single time. In germline, CDR1 is MDHEN, CDR2 SYDVKM. Trimming cost V 5 bases and J 6 bases; bases outside gene matches: 16. The CDR3 totals 19 residues. Generated by immunoSEQ multiplex PCR, the TCRdb table keeps only in-frame clones and is missing some. The data contain about 77,000 clones, 80% to 95% of them singletons. This sample is part of a study of control samples from healthy donors and cancer patients. The sequenced material came from blood. The chain has TRBV28 and TRBJ2-3; 14 nucleotides line up with TRBD2. This TCR derives from a woman in her sixties or seventies in good health. CDR3: CASSPSAPGLAGVGDTQYF. The CDR3 DNA is TGTGCCAGCAGTCCATCAGCTCCGGGACTAGCGGGAGTCGGCGATACGCAGTATTTT.